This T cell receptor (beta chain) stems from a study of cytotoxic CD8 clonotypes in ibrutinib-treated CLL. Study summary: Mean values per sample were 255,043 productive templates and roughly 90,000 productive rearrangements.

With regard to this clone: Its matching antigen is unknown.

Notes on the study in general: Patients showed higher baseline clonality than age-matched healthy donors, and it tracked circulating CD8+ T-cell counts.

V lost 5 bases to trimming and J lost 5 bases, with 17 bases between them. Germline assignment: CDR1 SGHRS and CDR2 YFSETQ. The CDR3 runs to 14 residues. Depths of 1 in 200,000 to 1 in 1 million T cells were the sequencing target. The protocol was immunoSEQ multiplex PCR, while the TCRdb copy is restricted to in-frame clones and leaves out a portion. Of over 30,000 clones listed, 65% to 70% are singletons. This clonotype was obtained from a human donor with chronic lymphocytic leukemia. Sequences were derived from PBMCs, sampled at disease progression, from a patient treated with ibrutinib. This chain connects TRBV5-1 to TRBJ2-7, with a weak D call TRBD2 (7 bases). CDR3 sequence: CASRDGGGSDEQYF. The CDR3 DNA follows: TGCGCCAGCAGAGATGGGGGCGGGAGCGACGAGCAGTACTTC.